This TCR beta chain was identified in a study of T cell changes during pregnancy in multiple sclerosis. Some clones are missing from TCRdb's copy, which holds only in-frame ones; the method was immunoSEQ multiplex PCR. This table has about 85,000 clones, 90% to 95% appearing once. CDR1 is MNHEY, CDR2 SMNVEV, per germline (reference sequence). This CDR3 has 14 residues. Trimming at V came to 4 bases and at J to 4 bases, leaving 2 bases not matched to a gene. This specimen was peripheral blood, taken in the first trimester of pregnancy. This TCR was recovered from a female donor with multiple sclerosis, enrolled in a pregnancy study. The chain is built from TRBV27 and TRBJ2-2; TRBD1 agrees at 8 bases. CDR3 sequence reads: CASSSTGGTGELFF. The CDR3 DNA is TGTGCCAGCAGTTCAACAGGGGGCACCGGGGAGCTGTTTTTT.